This TCR beta chain stems from a study of OX40 agonist ivuxolimab in advanced cancers. Study conclusions and caveats: Doses of 0.1 to 3.0 mg/kg were accompanied by clonal expansion of CD4+ and CD8+ blood T cells by week 6.

Note on this clone: Its antigen is as yet unknown.

Assay: immunoSEQ multiplex PCR; the TCRdb copy retains only in-frame clones and omits some. The table has roughly 28,000 clones, roughly 92% seen once. The V and J ends lost 5 bases and 4 bases, in that order; junction bases with no gene match: 6. This CDR3 contains 16 residues. Germline CDR1 reads SGHNT; CDR2 reads YENEEA. V gene TRBV11-3 combines with J gene TRBJ2-2; 11 nucleotides match TRBD1. The receptor's source is an adult with an advanced solid tumor such as melanoma, head and neck, liver or kidney cancer. This material consisted of CD4+ or CD8+ T cells sorted from blood, taken in a trial of the OX40 agonist ivuxolimab. The CDR3 DNA sequence: TGTGCCAGCAGCCCGGACAGGGGGCGGTTCACCGGGGAGCTGTTTTTT. Translated, it gives CASSPDRGRFTGELFF.